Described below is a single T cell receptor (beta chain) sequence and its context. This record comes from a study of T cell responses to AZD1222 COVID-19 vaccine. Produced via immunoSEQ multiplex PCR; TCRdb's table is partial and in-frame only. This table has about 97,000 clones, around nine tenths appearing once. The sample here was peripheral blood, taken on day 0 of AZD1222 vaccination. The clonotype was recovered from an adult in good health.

This chain's CDR3 is CASRSTGGETEAFF. CDR3 DNA sequence: TGTGCCAGCAGATCGACAGGGGGCGAGACTGAAGCTTTCTTT. V gene TRBV6-5 combines with J gene TRBJ1-1, with 10 bases aligning to TRBD1. This CDR3 contains 14 residues. Germline trimming cut 6 bases from V and 5 bases from J; bases unmatched to any gene: 6. CDR1 and CDR2 from the germline V gene are MNHEY and SVGAGI.